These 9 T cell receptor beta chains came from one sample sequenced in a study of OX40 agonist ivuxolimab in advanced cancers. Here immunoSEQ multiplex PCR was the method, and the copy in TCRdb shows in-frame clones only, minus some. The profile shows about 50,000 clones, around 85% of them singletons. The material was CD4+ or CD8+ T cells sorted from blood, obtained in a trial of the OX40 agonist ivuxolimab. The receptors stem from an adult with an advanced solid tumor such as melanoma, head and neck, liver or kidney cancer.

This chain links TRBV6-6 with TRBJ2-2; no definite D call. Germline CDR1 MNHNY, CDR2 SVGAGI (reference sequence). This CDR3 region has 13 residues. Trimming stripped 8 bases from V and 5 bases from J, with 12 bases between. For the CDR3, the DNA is TGTGCCAGCCAACGGACGGAGACCGGGGAGCTGTTTTTT. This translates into CASQRTETGELFF.

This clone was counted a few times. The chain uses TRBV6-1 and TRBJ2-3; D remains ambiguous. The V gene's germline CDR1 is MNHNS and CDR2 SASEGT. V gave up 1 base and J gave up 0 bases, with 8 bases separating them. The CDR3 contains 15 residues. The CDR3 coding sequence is TGTGCCAGCAGTGAAGGGGTTTCTAGCACAGATACGCAGTATTTT. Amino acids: CASSEGVSSTDTQYF.

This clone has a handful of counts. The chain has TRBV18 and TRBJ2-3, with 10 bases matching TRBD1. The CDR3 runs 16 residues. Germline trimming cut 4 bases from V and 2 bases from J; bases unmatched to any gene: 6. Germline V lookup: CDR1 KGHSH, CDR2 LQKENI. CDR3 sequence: CASSRAGQGDTDTQYF. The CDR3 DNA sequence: TGTGCCAGCTCACGAGCCGGACAGGGGGACACAGATACGCAGTATTTT. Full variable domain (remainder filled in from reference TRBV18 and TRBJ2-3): NAGVMQNPRHLVRRRGQEARLRCSPMKGHSHVYWYRQLPEEGLKFMVYLQKENIIDESGMPKERFSAEFPKEGPSILRIQQVVRGDSAAYFCASSRAGQGDTDTQYFGPGTRLTVL.

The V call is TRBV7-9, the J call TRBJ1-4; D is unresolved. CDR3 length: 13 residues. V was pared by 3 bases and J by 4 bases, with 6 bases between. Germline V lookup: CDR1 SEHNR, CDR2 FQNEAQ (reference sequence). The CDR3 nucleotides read TGTGCCAGCAGCTTGTCATTTAATGAAAAACTGTTTTTT. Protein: CASSLSFNEKLFF.

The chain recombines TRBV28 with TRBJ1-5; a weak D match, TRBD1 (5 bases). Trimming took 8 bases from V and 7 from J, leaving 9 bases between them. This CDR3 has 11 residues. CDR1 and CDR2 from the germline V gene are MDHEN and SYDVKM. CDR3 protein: CASGRDQPQHF. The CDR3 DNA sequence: TGTGCCAGCGGCCGGGACCAGCCCCAGCATTTT.

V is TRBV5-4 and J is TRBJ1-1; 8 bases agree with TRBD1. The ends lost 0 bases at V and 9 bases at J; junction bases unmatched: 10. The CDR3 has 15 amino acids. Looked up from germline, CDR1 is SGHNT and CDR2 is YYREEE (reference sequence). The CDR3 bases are TGTGCCAGCAGCTTGGGGCAGGGGGCCGAACGGAAAGCTTTCTTT. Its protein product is CASSLGQGAERKAFF.

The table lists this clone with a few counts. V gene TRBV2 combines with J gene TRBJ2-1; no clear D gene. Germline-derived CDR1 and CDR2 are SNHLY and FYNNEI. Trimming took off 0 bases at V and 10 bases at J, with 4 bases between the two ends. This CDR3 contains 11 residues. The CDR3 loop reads CASSEAGEQFF. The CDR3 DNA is TGTGCCAGCAGTGAAGCGGGGGAGCAGTTCTTC.

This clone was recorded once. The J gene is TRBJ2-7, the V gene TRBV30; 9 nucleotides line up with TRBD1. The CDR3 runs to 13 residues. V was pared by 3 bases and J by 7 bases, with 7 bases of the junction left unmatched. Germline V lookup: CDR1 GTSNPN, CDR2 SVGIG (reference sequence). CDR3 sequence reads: CAWRGQGPLEQYF. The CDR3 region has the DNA TGTGCCTGGAGGGGACAGGGCCCTTTAGAGCAGTACTTC. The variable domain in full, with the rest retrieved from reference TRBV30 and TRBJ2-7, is SQTIHQWPATLVQPVGSPLSLECTVEGTSNPNLYWYRQAAGRGLQLLFYSVGIGQISSEVPQNLSASRPQDRQFILSSKKLLLSDSGFYLCAWRGQGPLEQYFGPGTRLTVT.

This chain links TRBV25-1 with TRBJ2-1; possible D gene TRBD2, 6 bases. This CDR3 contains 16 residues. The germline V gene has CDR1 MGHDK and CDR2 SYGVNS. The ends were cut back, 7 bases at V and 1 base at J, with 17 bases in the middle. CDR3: CASISWPGESYNEQFF. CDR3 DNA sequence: TGTGCCAGCATCTCTTGGCCGGGGGAGTCCTACAATGAGCAGTTCTTC.